This entry features one TCR beta chain sequence. This sample was included in a study of blood T cell repertoires in COVID-19. At the level of the study: Collection of acute and convalescent COVID-19 samples took place in the United States, Italy and Spain. T cells, B-cell-depleted T cells, or PBMCs provided the cDNA or gDNA that served as material.

How the authors handled the data: How many nucleated cells were present was estimated from reference gene primer amplification. Some clones are missing from TCRdb's copy, which holds only in-frame ones; the method was immunoSEQ multiplex PCR. The D gene and trimming were derived from the DNA, and the V and J assignments and clone size from that table. Among approximately 240,000 clones, roughly 84% were seen once, and the ten largest hold 4.5% to 6%. Source material: peripheral blood. This TCR was recovered from a woman aged 60 to 75 who had recovered from COVID-19.

CDR3 sequence (DNA): TGTGCCAGCAGCCGAGGGGGGGTAGTCCCGGAGGATGGCTACACCTTC. Translated: CASSRGGVVPEDGYTF. This sequence joins TRBV7-3 and TRBJ1-2, with D perhaps matching TRBD1 (6 bases). Deletions cut 5 bases from V and 6 bases from J, with 22 bases between. From germline, CDR1 is SGHTA and CDR2 FQGTGA. This CDR3 spans 16 amino acids.